These 6 T cell receptor beta chains were sequenced from one sample in a study of blood T cell repertoires in COVID-19. Some clones are missing from TCRdb's copy, which holds only in-frame ones; the method was immunoSEQ multiplex PCR. The sample lists about 69,000 clones, around 77% occurring once. Sequencing input: peripheral blood. Receptors originate from a man between 60 and 70 years old with acute or convalescent COVID-19.

The chain carries TRBV7-2 and TRBJ1-5; a possible D gene is TRBD1 (5 bases). The CDR3 sequence is 15 residues long. The germline gives CDR1 SGHTA, CDR2 FQGNSA. V lost 4 bases and J 3 bases, leaving 13 bases between the germline ends. CDR3 protein: CASSSGGRDNQPQHF. The CDR3 DNA is TGTGCCAGCAGCTCTGGGGGGAGGGACAATCAGCCCCAGCATTTT.

As for this clone: At one of its ends the junction is not consistent with the germline gene, which may arise from a read error. The rearrangement uses TRBV7-8 and TRBJ2-2; D perhaps matches TRBD1 (5 bases). Germline values: CDR1 SGHVS, CDR2 FQNEAQ. CDR3 length equals 12 residues. CDR3 bases: TGTGCCAGCAGCTTAGAGGGGAAAAGCGTTTGGTTT. Its translation: CASSLEGKSVWF.

V is TRBV5-6 and J is TRBJ2-3; D may be TRBD2 (6 bases). From germline, CDR1 is SGHDT and CDR2 YYEEEE. The CDR3 length is 16 residues. Between the trimmed V and J ends, which lost 1 base and 2 bases, there was a span of 14 bases. CDR3 nucleotides: TGTGCCAGCAGCTTGCGGCGACTAGGGAACACAGATACGCAGTATTTT. Amino acid sequence: CASSLRRLGNTDTQYF.

This chain uses TRBV29-1 with TRBJ1-1, with TRBD1 matching 8 bases. The ends lost 7 bases at V and 1 base at J; junction bases unmatched: 2. Germline CDR1 is SQVTM and CDR2 is ANQGSEA. The CDR3 length is 12 residues. CDR3 protein: CSGQGWNTEAFF. The DNA for the CDR3 is TGCAGCGGACAGGGGTGGAACACTGAAGCTTTCTTT.

V gene TRBV7-8 combines with J gene TRBJ2-7; D not resolved. V lost 3 bases and J lost 5, with 14 bases in between. CDR1 SGHVS and CDR2 FQNEAQ come from the germline V gene. CDR3 length: 14 amino acids. Written as DNA, the CDR3 is TGTGCCAGCAGCTTTCTAGAAAGGTTCCACGAGCAGTACTTC. It is translated as CASSFLERFHEQYF.

This clone was detected only a few times. The chain uses TRBV5-4 and TRBJ1-2; 7 positions agree with TRBD1. The CDR3 is 14 amino acids. Germline V CDR1 and CDR2: SGHNT, YYREEE (reference sequence). Germline trimming cut 3 bases from V and 4 bases from J; bases unmatched to any gene: 6. The CDR3 region has the DNA TGTGCCAGCAGCTCGCGACAGGGAAGCTATGGCTACACCTTC. This translates into CASSSRQGSYGYTF.